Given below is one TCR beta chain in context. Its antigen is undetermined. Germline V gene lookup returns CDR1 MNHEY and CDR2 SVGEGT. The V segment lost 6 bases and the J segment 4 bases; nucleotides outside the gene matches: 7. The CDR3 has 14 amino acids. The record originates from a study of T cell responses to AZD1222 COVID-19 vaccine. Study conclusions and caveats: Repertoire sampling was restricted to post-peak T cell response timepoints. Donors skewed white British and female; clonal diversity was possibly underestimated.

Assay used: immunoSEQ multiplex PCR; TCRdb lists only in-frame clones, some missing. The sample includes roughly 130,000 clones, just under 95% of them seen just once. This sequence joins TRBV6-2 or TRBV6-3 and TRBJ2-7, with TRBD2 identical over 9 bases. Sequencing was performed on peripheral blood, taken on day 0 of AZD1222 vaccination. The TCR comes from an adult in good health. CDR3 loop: CASSPGTSKYEQYF. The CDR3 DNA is TGTGCCAGCAGCCCCGGGACTAGCAAGTACGAGCAGTACTTC.